The 16 T cell receptor beta chains below were found in one sample sequenced in a study of blood T cell repertoires in COVID-19. Only in-frame clones appear in the TCRdb table, and some are missing; sequencing was by immunoSEQ multiplex PCR. The sample lists fewer than 350,000 clones, 90% occurring once. The sequenced material came from PBMCs or T cells enriched from blood (not recorded which). The receptors come from a woman under 30 with acute COVID-19.

This chain connects TRBV6-5 to TRBJ2-1, with D possibly TRBD2 on 6 matching bases. V dropped 4 bases and J dropped 6 bases, with 19 bases sitting between them. CDR3 length equals 16 residues. The germline gives CDR1 MNHEY, CDR2 SVGAGI. The CDR3 sequence: CASSFLDAGRANEQFF. CDR3 nucleotides: TGTGCCAGCAGTTTCCTAGATGCGGGACGGGCCAATGAGCAGTTCTTC.

The J gene is TRBJ2-3, the V gene TRBV5-5, with 8 bases matching TRBD2. The CDR3 length is 15 residues. Germline V CDR1 and CDR2: SGHKS, YYEKEE (reference sequence). V lost 1 base to trimming and J lost 4 bases; unmatched junction nucleotides: 5. CDR3 DNA sequence: TGTGCCAGCAGCTTGCGGGCGGGAGGCCCAGATACGCAGTATTTT. This codes for CASSLRAGGPDTQYF. Filled out from reference TRBV5-5 and TRBJ2-3, the complete variable domain reads DAGVTQSPTHLIKTRGQQVTLRCSPISGHKSVSWYQQVLGQGPQFIFQYYEKEERGRGNFPDRFSARQFPNYSSELNVNALLLGDSALYLCASSLRAGGPDTQYFGPGTRLTVL.

The rearrangement uses TRBV19 and TRBJ1-4; TRBD1 is a possible D gene (6 bases). Deletions cut 6 bases from V and 7 bases from J, with 21 bases between. This CDR3 contains 16 residues. From germline, CDR1 is LNHDA and CDR2 SQIVND (reference sequence). The DNA for the CDR3 is TGTGCCAGTAGAAAAAAAGCAGGGGTTTTTGGTGAAAAACTGTTTTTT. Residues: CASRKKAGVFGEKLFF. Variable domain in full (rest from reference TRBV19 and TRBJ1-4): DGGITQSPKYLFRKEGQNVTLSCEQNLNHDAMYWYRQDPGQGLRLIYYSQIVNDFQKGDIAEGYSVSREKKESFPLTVTSAQKNPTAFYLCASRKKAGVFGEKLFFGSGTQLSVL.

The chain combines TRBV4-1 with TRBJ2-5; TRBD2 matches 15 bases. V shed 4 bases, J shed 4 bases, and the junction held 7 bases outside the gene matches. From germline, CDR1 is MGHRA and CDR2 YSYEKL. There are 17 residues in the CDR3. The CDR3 loop is CASSRGTSGRFAETQYF. CDR3 bases: TGCGCCAGCAGCCGCGGGACTAGCGGGAGGTTCGCAGAGACCCAGTACTTC.

The V call is TRBV6-5, the J call TRBJ1-4, with D possibly TRBD1 on 6 matching bases. The CDR3 has 15 amino acids. Trimming removed 8 bases from V and 8 bases from J, with 21 bases in between. Germline V gene sequence: CDR1 MNHEY, CDR2 SVGAGI. In DNA form, the CDR3 reads TGTGCCAGCCGAGGGGGAGGGGGGATACGGGAAAAACTGTTTTTT. This sequence encodes CASRGGGGIREKLFF.

V gene TRBV27 combines with J gene TRBJ2-1, with TRBD2 matching over 9 bases. CDR3 length: 14 amino acids. Trimming cost V 8 bases and J 4 bases; bases outside gene matches: 6. The germline gives CDR1 MNHEY, CDR2 SMNVEV (reference sequence). CDR3 protein: CASWASGIYNEQFF. In nucleotides, the CDR3 is TGTGCCAGCTGGGCTAGCGGGATTTACAATGAGCAGTTCTTC.

The chain joins TRBV18 to TRBJ2-7; TRBD1 aligns across 9 bases. Germline-derived CDR1 and CDR2 are KGHSH and LQKENI. V shed 3 bases and J 4 bases; nucleotides not matched to a gene: 10. CDR3 length equals 16 residues. The CDR3 nucleotides read TGTGCCAGCTCACCTGGAGGGTGGGACAGGGATTACGAGCAGTACTTC. As protein: CASSPGGWDRDYEQYF.

The rearrangement joins TRBV7-3 to TRBJ1-3; 9 bases align to TRBD1. CDR1 SGHTA and CDR2 FQGTGA come from the germline V gene. Trimming cost V 5 bases and J 3 bases; bases outside gene matches: 5. The CDR3 has 15 residues. The CDR3: CASSLGTGRGNTIYF. The CDR3 bases are TGTGCCAGCAGCCTCGGGACAGGGCGTGGAAACACCATATATTTT.

V gene TRBV4-1 combines with J gene TRBJ1-5; D is undetermined. CDR3 length equals 12 residues. V lost 1 base and J 7 bases, leaving 5 bases between the germline ends. In germline, CDR1 is MGHRA, CDR2 YSYEKL. In nucleotides, the CDR3 is TGCGCCAGCAGCCAAGTGGGCCAGCCCCAGCATTTT. It yields the protein CASSQVGQPQHF.

The V and J genes are TRBV10-1 and TRBJ2-1; the match to TRBD2 covers 16 bases. J gave up 7 bases and V 8 bases, and 8 bases lay outside the gene matches. Germline CDR1 WNHNN, CDR2 SYGVQD (reference sequence). CDR3 length: 16 amino acids. The CDR3: CASPGTSGRAKNEQFF. The CDR3, as DNA: TGCGCCAGCCCCGGGACTAGCGGGAGGGCCAAGAATGAGCAGTTCTTC.

The chain recombines TRBV12-5 with TRBJ2-7; D remains ambiguous. Per the germline V gene, CDR1 is LGHNT and CDR2 is FRNRAP. The V gene lost 1 base and the J gene lost 4 bases, with 8 bases spanning the gap. CDR3 length: 13 amino acids. The CDR3 here is CASGLEPEYEQYF. The CDR3 DNA reads TGTGCTAGTGGTTTGGAGCCGGAGTACGAGCAGTACTTC.

V usage is TRBV12-2 and J usage is TRBJ1-1; the D call of TRBD1 is as the table states it, not checked on the DNA. TRBV12-2 is recorded as a pseudogene. The length of the CDR3 is 15 residues. The CDR3 protein is CASRNRQESNTEAFF. The DNA of the CDR3 is TGTGCAAGTCGAAATAGACAGGAGTCTAACACTGAAGCTTTCTTT.

The V gene is TRBV28, the J gene TRBJ2-1, with 9 bases identical to TRBD1. The V segment lost 7 bases and the J segment 0 bases; nucleotides outside the gene matches: 4. This CDR3 is 15 amino acids long. Germline V lookup: CDR1 MDHEN, CDR2 SYDVKM. CDR3 bases: TGTGCCAGCACCACAGGGGGCGGCTCCTACAATGAGCAGTTCTTC. Protein sequence: CASTTGGGSYNEQFF.

This clone was seen just once. The chain joins TRBV18 to TRBJ2-7, with 10 bases identical to TRBD2. From germline, CDR1 is KGHSH and CDR2 LQKENI. V shed 3 bases and J 4 bases; nucleotides not matched to a gene: 9. CDR3 length: 16 amino acids. Here the CDR3 DNA reads TGTGCCAGCTCACCTCTGCCTAGCGGGGGTAGTTACGAGCAGTACTTC. This translates into CASSPLPSGGSYEQYF.

This chain links TRBV5-1 with TRBJ2-7; D not certain. V lost 0 bases to trimming and J lost 0 bases, with 10 bases between them. Germline CDR1 reads SGHRS; CDR2 reads YFSETQ. This CDR3 is 15 amino acids long. The CDR3: CASSLDSLSSYEQYF. DNA of the CDR3: TGCGCCAGCAGCTTGGACTCCTTAAGCTCCTACGAGCAGTACTTC.

The chain is built from TRBV19 and TRBJ2-1; possibly TRBD2 for D (6 bases). The CDR3 covers 15 residues. V lost 3 bases and J 1 base, leaving 10 bases between the germline ends. CDR1 LNHDA and CDR2 SQIVND come from the germline V gene (reference sequence). The CDR3 spells CASSMRGRSYNEQFF. The CDR3 coding sequence is TGTGCCAGTAGTATGCGAGGGAGGTCCTACAATGAGCAGTTCTTC.